This T cell receptor beta chain is drawn from a study of beta chain features in type 1 diabetes. The whole isolated RNA underwent reverse transcription, so sequencing captured expressed TCRB transcripts. Produced via immunoSEQ multiplex PCR; TCRdb's table is partial and in-frame only. The sample has 240,000 or so clones, about 70% seen once. The CDR3 is 15 amino acids. Deletions cut 2 bases from V and 2 bases from J, with 15 bases between. Per germline, CDR1 GTSNPN and CDR2 SVGIG (reference sequence). This receptor was taken from a man aged 30-40 years in good health. The J gene is TRBJ1-2, the V gene TRBV30; possibly TRBD1 for D (5 bases). The sequencing sample was made of naive CD4+ T cells from blood. CDR3 sequence reads: CAWSPPTGTNYGYTF. The CDR3 DNA reads as TGTGCCTGGAGTCCCCCCACCGGGACCAACTATGGCTACACCTTC.